This T cell receptor (beta chain) was sequenced for a study of T cell responses to AZD1222 COVID-19 vaccine. For this clone: Its matching antigen is unknown.

This CDR3 is 14 amino acids long. Germline loops: CDR1 SGDLS, CDR2 YYNGEE. V gave up 0 bases and J gave up 5 bases, with 11 bases separating them. Profiled with immunoSEQ multiplex PCR; TCRdb holds only in-frame clones, not every one. The table includes roughly 35,000 clones, approximately 80% detected once. Samples with a second dose at about 4 or about 12 weeks were pooled together. General study results and limits: Spike-specific TCR breadth and depth went up after people got two AZD1222 doses.

The sequence was obtained from an adult who received the AZD1222 COVID-19 vaccine. Source: peripheral blood, taken 28 days after the second AZD1222 dose. This chain uses TRBV9 with TRBJ2-5; unclear D gene. The CDR3 nucleotides are TGTGCCAGCAGCGTAGGGCTATCCTCGGAGACCCAGTACTTC. Translating it yields CASSVGLSSETQYF.